The clone carrying this T cell receptor beta chain was seen at least ten times. Antigen: not known. The entry originates in a study of T-cell reconstitution after alpha-beta-depleted transplantation in children. The study's findings and limits: Expanded clones from the graft, numbering several hundred, reportedly supplied alpha-beta T cells about two months after transplant. In some patients, recipient T cells and intrathymic progenitors surviving conditioning explained high day-60 diversity. T cells produced anew were the main source of T-cell counts and diversity one year after transplant.

With 1 base removed from V and 2 bases from J, the gap between germline ends came to 13 bases. There are 15 residues in the CDR3. Per the germline V gene, CDR1 is SGHKS and CDR2 is YYEKEE (reference sequence). Researchers prepared the TCRbeta library using unique molecular identifiers, the study reports. TCRdb independently ran MiXCR on the PCR reads; one entry per CDR3 protein. The sample lists a few hundred thousand distinct CDR3 sequences, 24% occurring once. The source material was PBMCs, mostly from graft donor cells, sampled 360 days after TCRalphabeta/CD19-depleted stem cell transplant. The clonotype was recovered from a female patient aged 2-15 years who had a stem cell transplant for congenital amegakaryocytic thrombocytopenia, so the T cells may come from the graft donor. V and J are TRBV5-5 and TRBJ2-7; D ambiguous. CDR3 residues: CASSLYMAPTYEQYF. CDR3 DNA: TGTGCCAGCAGCTTGTATATGGCACCAACCTACGAGCAGTACTTC.